Sequencing of this T cell receptor beta chain was carried out in a study of vaccination and CD4 T cells after COVID-19 (dated by TCRdb to between 2021 and 2024). The study in broad terms: SARS-CoV-2 positivity had been established in the convalescent patients by nasal swab PCR, and mild disease was recorded in nine of these patients and severe disease in one. Six males and four females were included in the convalescent cohort, with two Hispanic individuals, seven Caucasians, two Asians and one multiracial person represented. Two doses of either the Pfizer-BioNTech BNT162b2 vaccine (n=8) or the Moderna mRNA-1273 vaccine (n=2) were administered to participants. Post-COVID blood samples were collected from convalescent patients a median of roughly 100 days after diagnosis, with a range of roughly 30 to 170 days. The cultures were stimulated with overlapping spike peptide pools from SARS-CoV-2 and from the common cold coronaviruses HCoV-NL63, HCoV-OC43 and HCoV-229E. Control cultures used a CEFX viral epitope pool as positive control, an HIV-1 Nef peptide pool as negative control, or no peptide. Post-vaccine blood samples were obtained a median of about 70 days after the second vaccine dose, with a range of roughly 13 to 250 days. In around ten COVID-19 convalescent patients and several infection-naive healthy vaccine recipients, the spike-specific CD4+ TCR repertoire before mRNA vaccination was compared with the repertoire after mRNA vaccination.

The treatment or condition label, as the study defines it: roughly 10-day PBMC culture with coronavirus spike peptide pools or control peptides (ViraFEST assay). The study used the ViraFEST assay, which expanded antigen-specific T cells with peptide pools and then identified expanded clonotypes by TCR sequencing. The convalescent patients' positive SARS-CoV-2 PCR tests were from March to December 2020, which was before the Alpha, Beta and Delta variants emerged in the United States. Each well held approximately 2 million PBMCs cultured in IMDM containing approximately 5% human AB serum and about 10 IU/ml IL-2, with 10 ug/ml peptide pools added. Half of the culture medium was replaced with fresh IL-2-containing medium on days 3 and 7. After less than twelve days of culture, CD4+ T cells were isolated by negative selection with the EasySep CD4+ T cell isolation kit. Ficoll-Paque Plus gradient centrifugation was used to isolate PBMCs from whole blood, and the isolated PBMCs were then either used fresh or cryopreserved at -140C. In general, triplicate wells were set up for every culture condition.

Library preparation used PCR. TCR sequencing of DNA from cultured CD4+ T cells used the Oncomine TCR Beta short-read assay at the Johns Hopkins FTIC core. Genomic DNA was extracted from the cultured CD4+ T cells with the QIAamp micro DNA kit. Oncomine TCR Beta libraries from cultured CD4+ T cells were pooled with unique dual indexes and sequenced on an Illumina iSeq 100. On the study's bioinformatics: Non-productive sequences were removed, and CDR3s that did not start with C, did not end with F or W, or were shorter than 7 amino acids were discarded. The MANAFEST web application identified antigen-specific clonotypes by comparing peptide-stimulated wells against reference wells and other culture wells. An FDR below 0.05, an odds ratio above 5, and a productive frequency above 0.1% in at least two of three replicate wells were required for clones to be considered positive. Clonotypes that were significantly expanded in both SARS-CoV-2 spike wells and at least one common cold coronavirus spike condition were defined as cross-reactive. Similarity between CDR3 sequences was evaluated in R version 3.6.1 using Levenshtein distances (stringdist) and unrooted phylogenetic trees (ape). Clones were called with MiXCR by TCRdb after fastp trimmed the public reads at Q25, and only in-frame beta chains were retained. Each CDR3 protein appears once, grouped with its most common genes and DNA. What appears here as the V and J calls and clone size reflects TCRdb's work, not the paper's. The sample has some 15,000 distinct CDR3 sequences on record, 20% to 25% of them singletons. The leading ten clones occupy 18% of the sample.

As to this clonotype: Its recognized antigen is unknown. Base qualities are not recorded, but no much larger clone differs from it by a single base.

Sequences SGDLS (CDR1) and YYNGEE (CDR2) are obtained from the germline V gene. Including the terminal cysteine and phenylalanine, the CDR3 comprises 14 residues. The retained sequence is limited to the CDR3, 42 bases, with the frame set at the first base. Trimming takes 0 bases from V and 0 bases from J, and the germline ends sit 7 bases apart. Study-level results and caveats: In convalescent patients, a median approximately 83% of post-vaccine SARS-CoV-2-reactive clones were detected only after vaccination, suggesting vaccine-specific priming. An increase in the median number of SARS-CoV-2-reactive clonotypes from 21 after infection to roughly 38 after vaccination was observed, but the change was not found to be significant. Of the vaccine-specific clones in convalescent patients, 304 of 307, or nearly all, reacted only to SARS-CoV-2 spike and did not cross-react with common cold coronaviruses. The study included relatively few convalescent patients and did not analyze early timepoints after natural infection.

This receptor was obtained from a human donor who had recovered from COVID-19. Sample: CD4+ T cells from blood, cultured in vitro, taken after SARS-CoV-2 vaccination. The chain couples TRBV9 to TRBJ2-7; tentative D gene TRBD1, with 5 bases matching. CDR3 protein: CASSVEGISYEQYF. The DNA is TGTGCCAGCAGCGTAGAGGGGATCTCCTACGAGCAGTACTTC.